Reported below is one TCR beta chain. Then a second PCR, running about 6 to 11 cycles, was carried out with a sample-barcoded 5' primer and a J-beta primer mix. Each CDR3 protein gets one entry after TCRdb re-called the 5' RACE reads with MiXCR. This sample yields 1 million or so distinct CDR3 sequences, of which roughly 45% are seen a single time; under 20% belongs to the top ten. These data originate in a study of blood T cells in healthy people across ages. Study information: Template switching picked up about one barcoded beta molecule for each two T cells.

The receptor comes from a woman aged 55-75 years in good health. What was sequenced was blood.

The DNA of the CDR3 is TGTGCCAGCAGTGAAGCGTCTAAGACGAATTCACCCCTCCACTTT. Translation gives CASSEASKTNSPLHF. The genes are TRBV6-1 and TRBJ1-6, with D unresolved. V lost 0 bases and J 7 bases, leaving 10 bases between the germline ends. From germline, CDR1 is MNHNS and CDR2 SASEGT. This CDR3 is 15 amino acids long.